What follows is one T cell receptor beta chain and its context. Its specificity is not known. Relapse after autologous stem cell transplantation occurred in every patient, and brentuximab vedotin exposure varied. Progressive disease, partial response or complete response was each patient's best response. This record comes from a study of PD-1 blockade in classical Hodgkin lymphoma. Study-level findings and limits: Patients excluded were those beginning nivolumab under 1 year after ASCT. By cycle point C4D1, TCR diversity had risen significantly in CD4+ cells (but not CD8+ cells). Healthy donors were reported to have higher baseline TCR diversity than newly diagnosed patients.

Generated by immunoSEQ multiplex PCR, the TCRdb table keeps only in-frame clones and is missing some. Of approximately 79,000 clones listed, approximately 91% are singletons. Germline CDR1 reads MNHEY; CDR2 reads SMNVEV (reference sequence). The CDR3 is 13 amino acids. The germline V and J ends were trimmed by 6 bases and 4 bases, with 12 bases remaining between them. This clonotype was obtained from a human donor with classical Hodgkin lymphoma. The chain carries TRBV27 and TRBJ1-1, with D unresolved. Sequences were derived from peripheral blood mononuclear cells (PBMCs), sampled before the second cycle of nivolumab. Written as DNA, the CDR3 is TGTGCCAGCAGCCAGGTCGCAAGCACTGAAGCTTTCTTT. Its translation is CASSQVASTEAFF.